This T cell receptor (beta chain) was identified in a study of neurological immune-mediated disorders. Trimming removed 5 bases from V and 2 bases from J; junction bases left unmatched: 7. This CDR3 spans 16 amino acids. Germline V gives CDR1 SGHTA, CDR2 FQGNSA. The table lists this clonotype with many counts. Each CDR3 protein is one row after TCRdb ran MiXCR on the 5' RACE reads. The sample comprises roughly 39,000 distinct CDR3 sequences, approximately 7.2% of which are singletons, and about 6% rests with the top ten. Sequencing was performed on CD4+ T cells from blood. The sequence derives from a man between 45 and 60 years old in good health. V usage is TRBV7-2 and J usage is TRBJ2-1, with 9 positions matching TRBD2. CDR3 DNA: TGTGCCAGCAGCCCCCCGGGACTAGCCCCCTACAATGAGCAGTTCTTC. Translation gives CASSPPGLAPYNEQFF. The complete variable domain, with remaining parts taken from reference TRBV7-2 and TRBJ2-1, reads GAGVSQSPSNKVTEKGKDVELRCDPISGHTALYWYRQSLGQGLEFLIYFQGNSAPDKSGLPSDRFSAERTGGSVSTLTIQRTQQEDSAVYLCASSPPGLAPYNEQFFGPGTRLTVL.